This is a list of T cell receptor beta chains from one sample in a study of early T cells in non-severe SARS-CoV-2 infection. Each CDR3 protein gets one entry after TCRdb re-called the 5' RACE reads with MiXCR. The profile shows over 30,000 distinct CDR3 sequences, 4.5% to 6% of them singletons. Sequencing was done on a sample of whole blood. The receptors stem from an adult who was a healthcare worker with PCR-confirmed SARS-CoV-2 infection or an uninfected control (not recorded which). The CDR3 runs from the conserved cysteine through the conserved F or W. D genes are given only for firm matches. Clone size is shown for a subset of rows, as once, few, many or a class of expanded clone.

D gene	V gene	J gene	clone size	CDR3 DNA	CDR3 protein
TRBD2	TRBV10-3	TRBJ2-1	.	TGTGCCATCAGTTCACTAGCGGGAGGGCCTTCCTACAATGAGCAGTTCTTC	CAISSLAGGPSYNEQFF
.	TRBV6-5	TRBJ1-1	.	TGTGCCAGCAGTTACTCAGGGGGGCTAAGGACTGAAGCTTTCTTT	CASSYSGGLRTEAFF
.	TRBV18	TRBJ1-1	few	TGTGCCAGCTCACCGCGGAGGGGCAGGGAGGCTGAAGCTTTCTTT	CASSPRRGREAEAFF
TRBD2	TRBV20-1	TRBJ2-1	few	TGCAGTGCCATGACGCCTAACGGGAGGGCTGCTGACAATGAGCAGTTCTTC	CSAMTPNGRAADNEQFF
TRBD1	TRBV11-1	TRBJ2-6	many	TGTGCCAGCAGCCCGGACAGGGGGCCACTTGGAGCCAACGTCCTGACTTTC	CASSPDRGPLGANVLTF
.	TRBV7-3	TRBJ2-3	many	TGTGCCAGCAGCTTAAACTCGGGGTTCACAGATACGCAGTATTTT	CASSLNSGFTDTQYF
.	TRBV6-1	TRBJ1-1	many	TGTGCCAGCAGCGGTTCAAACTGGAACACTGAAGCTTTCTTT	CASSGSNWNTEAFF
TRBD2	TRBV12-3/TRBV12-4	TRBJ2-3	once	TGTGCCAGCAGTTCTCAACTAGCGGGAGGGCCCGGAGATACGCAGTATTTT	CASSSQLAGGPGDTQYF
.	TRBV7-3	TRBJ2-3	many	TGTGCCAGCAGCTTGGGCGGGACACACACAGATACGCAGTATTTT	CASSLGGTHTDTQYF
.	TRBV18	TRBJ2-3	.	TGTGCCAGCTCACCACTAGCGGTCACAGATACGCAGTATTTT	CASSPLAVTDTQYF
TRBD2	TRBV11-2	TRBJ2-1	.	TGTGCCAGCAGCCCTAGCGGGAGATTCTTCGATGAGCAGTTCTTC	CASSPSGRFFDEQFF
.	TRBV6-1	TRBJ1-1	few	TGTGCCAGCAGTCTCCTGGAAGCTTTCTTT	CASSLLEAFF
.	TRBV9	TRBJ1-1	few	TGTGCCAGCAGCGTTATGAGTAACACTGAAGCTTTCTTT	CASSVMSNTEAFF
.	TRBV19	TRBJ2-3	few	TGTGCCAGTAGTATAGGTTTTGGCAGCGCCAGCACAGATACGCAGTATTTT	CASSIGFGSASTDTQYF
TRBD2	TRBV5-4	TRBJ2-3	few	TGTGCCAGCAGTAGCGGGGGGGGCACAGATACGCAGTATTTT	CASSSGGGTDTQYF
TRBD1	TRBV7-9	TRBJ2-1	many	TGTGCCAGCAGCCACGTTGTGGGACAGGGAGACAATGAGCAGTTCTTC	CASSHVVGQGDNEQFF
TRBD1	TRBV11-2	TRBJ1-2	many	TGTGCCAGCCAGTGGGGACAGGGGGGCTATGGCTACACCTTC	CASQWGQGGYGYTF
TRBD2	TRBV6-2/TRBV6-3	TRBJ2-1	many	TGTGCCAGCAGTTACTCGACTAGCGGGCACTATTGGCAGTTCTTC	CASSYSTSGHYWQFF